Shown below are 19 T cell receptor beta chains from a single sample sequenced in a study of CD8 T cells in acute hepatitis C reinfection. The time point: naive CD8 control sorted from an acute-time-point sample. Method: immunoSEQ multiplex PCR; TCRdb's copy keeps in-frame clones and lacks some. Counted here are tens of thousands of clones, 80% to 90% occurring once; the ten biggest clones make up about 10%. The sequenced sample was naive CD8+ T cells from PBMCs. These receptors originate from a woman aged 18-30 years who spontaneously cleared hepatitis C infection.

The CDR3 here is CASSTSHNEQFF. CDR3 sequence (DNA): TGTGCCAGCAGCACGAGCCACAATGAGCAGTTCTTC. The genes are TRBV11-1 and TRBJ2-1; D not certain. The V end lost 5 bases, the J end lost 5 bases, and 7 bases lay between the germline ends. The CDR3 length is 12 residues. Per the germline V gene, CDR1 is SGHAT and CDR2 is FQDESV (reference sequence).

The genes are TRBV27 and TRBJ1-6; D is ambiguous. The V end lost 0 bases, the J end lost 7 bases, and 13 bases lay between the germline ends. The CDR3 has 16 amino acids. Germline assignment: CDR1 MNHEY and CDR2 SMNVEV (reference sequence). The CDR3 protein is CASSLSIGMMNSPLHF. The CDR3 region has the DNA TGTGCCAGCAGTTTATCGATAGGGATGATGAATTCACCCCTCCACTTT.

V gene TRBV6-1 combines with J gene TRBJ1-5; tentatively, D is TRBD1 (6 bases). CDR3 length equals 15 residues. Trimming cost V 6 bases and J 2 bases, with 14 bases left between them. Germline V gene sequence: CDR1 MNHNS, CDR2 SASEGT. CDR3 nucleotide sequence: TGTGCCAGCAGCATACAGGGAGGGGGCAATCAGCCCCAGCATTTT. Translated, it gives CASSIQGGGNQPQHF.

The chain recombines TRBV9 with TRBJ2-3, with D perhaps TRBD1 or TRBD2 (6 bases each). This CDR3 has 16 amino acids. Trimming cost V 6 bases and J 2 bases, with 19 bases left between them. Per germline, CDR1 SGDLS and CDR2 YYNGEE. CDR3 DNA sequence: TGTGCCAGCACCCGTGGGGGGCGGCTATTCACAGATACGCAGTATTTT. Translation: CASTRGGRLFTDTQYF.

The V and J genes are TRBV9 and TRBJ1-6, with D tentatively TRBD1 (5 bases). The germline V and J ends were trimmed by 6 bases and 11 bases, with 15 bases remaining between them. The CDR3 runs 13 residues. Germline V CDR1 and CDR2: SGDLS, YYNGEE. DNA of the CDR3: TGTGCCAGCAACCGTAGGTTGGGGGCACCCCTCCACTTT. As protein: CASNRRLGAPLHF.

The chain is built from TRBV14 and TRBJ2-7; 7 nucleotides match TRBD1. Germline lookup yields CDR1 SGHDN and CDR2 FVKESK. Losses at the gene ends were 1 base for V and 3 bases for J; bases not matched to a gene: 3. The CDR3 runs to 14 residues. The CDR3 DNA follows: TGTGCCAGCAGCCAAGGACAGGGAGACTACGAGCAGTACTTC. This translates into CASSQGQGDYEQYF.

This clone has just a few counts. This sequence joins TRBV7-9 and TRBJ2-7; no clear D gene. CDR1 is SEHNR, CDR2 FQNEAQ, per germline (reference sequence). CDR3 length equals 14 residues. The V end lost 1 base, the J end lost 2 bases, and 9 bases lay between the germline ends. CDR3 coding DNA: TGTGCCAGCAGCTTAGGGGTAGGGACCTACGAGCAGTACTTC. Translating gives CASSLGVGTYEQYF.

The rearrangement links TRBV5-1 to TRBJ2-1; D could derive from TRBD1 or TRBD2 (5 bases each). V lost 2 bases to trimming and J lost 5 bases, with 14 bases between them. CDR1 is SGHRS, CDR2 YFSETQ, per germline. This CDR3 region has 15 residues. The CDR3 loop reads CASSFLSGADNEQFF. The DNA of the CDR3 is TGCGCCAGCAGCTTCCTTTCCGGGGCCGACAATGAGCAGTTCTTC.

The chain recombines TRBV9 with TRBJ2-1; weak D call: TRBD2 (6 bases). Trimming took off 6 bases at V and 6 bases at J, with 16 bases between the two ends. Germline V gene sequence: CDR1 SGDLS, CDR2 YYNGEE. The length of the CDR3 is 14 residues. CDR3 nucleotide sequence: TGTGCCAGCACCTCAGCGGAGGGAGCCAATGAGCAGTTCTTC. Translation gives CASTSAEGANEQFF. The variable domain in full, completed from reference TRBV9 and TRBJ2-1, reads DSGVTQTPKHLITATGQRVTLRCSPRSGDLSVYWYQQSLDQGLQFLIQYYNGEERAKGNILERFSAQQFPDLHSELNLSSLELGDSALYFCASTSAEGANEQFFGPGTRLTVL.

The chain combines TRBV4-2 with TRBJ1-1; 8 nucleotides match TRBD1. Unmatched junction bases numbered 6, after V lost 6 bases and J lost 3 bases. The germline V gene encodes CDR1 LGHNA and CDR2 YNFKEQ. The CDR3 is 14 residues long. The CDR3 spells CASRRQGKDTEAFF. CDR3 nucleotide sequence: TGTGCCAGCAGGAGACAGGGGAAGGACACTGAAGCTTTCTTT.

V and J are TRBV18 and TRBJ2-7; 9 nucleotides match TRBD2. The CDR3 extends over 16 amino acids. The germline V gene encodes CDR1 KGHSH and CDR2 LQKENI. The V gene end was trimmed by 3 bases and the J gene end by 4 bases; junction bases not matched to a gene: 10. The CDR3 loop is CASSPPTGTSLYEQYF. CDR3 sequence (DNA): TGTGCCAGCTCACCGCCTACCGGGACTAGCCTTTACGAGCAGTACTTC. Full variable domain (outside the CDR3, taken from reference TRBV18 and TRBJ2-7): NAGVMQNPRHLVRRRGQEARLRCSPMKGHSHVYWYRQLPEEGLKFMVYLQKENIIDESGMPKERFSAEFPKEGPSILRIQQVVRGDSAAYFCASSPPTGTSLYEQYFGPGTRLTVT.

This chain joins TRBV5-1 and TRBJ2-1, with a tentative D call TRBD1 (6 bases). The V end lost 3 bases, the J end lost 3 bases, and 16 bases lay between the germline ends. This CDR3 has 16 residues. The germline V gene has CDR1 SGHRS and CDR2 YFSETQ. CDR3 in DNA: TGCGCCAGCAGCTCCACAGGGAGCCCCCTCTACAATGAGCAGTTCTTC. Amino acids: CASSSTGSPLYNEQFF.

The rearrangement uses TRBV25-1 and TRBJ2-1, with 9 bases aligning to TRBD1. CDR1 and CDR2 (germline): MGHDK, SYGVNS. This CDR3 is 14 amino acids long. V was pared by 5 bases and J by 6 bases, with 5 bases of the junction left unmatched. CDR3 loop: CASSTGQGFNEQFF. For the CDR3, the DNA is TGTGCCAGCAGTACGGGACAGGGTTTCAATGAGCAGTTCTTC.

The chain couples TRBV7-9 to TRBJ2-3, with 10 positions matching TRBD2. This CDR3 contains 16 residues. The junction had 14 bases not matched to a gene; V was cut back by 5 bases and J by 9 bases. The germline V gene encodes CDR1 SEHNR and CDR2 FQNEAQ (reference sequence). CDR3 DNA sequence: TGTGCCAGCAGCCAATTGGGACTAGCGCCCTCAGCAACGCAGTATTTT. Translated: CASSQLGLAPSATQYF.

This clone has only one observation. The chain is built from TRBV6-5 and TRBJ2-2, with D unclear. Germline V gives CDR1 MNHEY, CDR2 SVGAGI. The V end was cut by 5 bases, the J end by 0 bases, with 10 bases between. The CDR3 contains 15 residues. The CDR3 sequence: CASSPPDTNTGELFF. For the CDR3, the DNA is TGTGCCAGCAGTCCCCCAGATACGAACACCGGGGAGCTGTTTTTT.

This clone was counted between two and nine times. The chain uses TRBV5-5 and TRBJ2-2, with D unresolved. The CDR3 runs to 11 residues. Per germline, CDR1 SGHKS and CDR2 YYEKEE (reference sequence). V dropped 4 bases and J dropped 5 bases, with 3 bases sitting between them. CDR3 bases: TGTGCCAGCAGCCAGACCGGGGAGCTGTTTTTT. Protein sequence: CASSQTGELFF. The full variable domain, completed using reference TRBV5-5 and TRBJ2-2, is DAGVTQSPTHLIKTRGQQVTLRCSPISGHKSVSWYQQVLGQGPQFIFQYYEKEERGRGNFPDRFSARQFPNYSSELNVNALLLGDSALYLCASSQTGELFFGEGSRLTVL.

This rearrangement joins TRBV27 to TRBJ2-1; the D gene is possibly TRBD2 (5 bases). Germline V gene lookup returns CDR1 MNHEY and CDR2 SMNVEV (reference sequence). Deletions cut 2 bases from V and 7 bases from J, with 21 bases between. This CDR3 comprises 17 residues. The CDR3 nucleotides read TGTGCCAGCAGTTTAGCCGCGGAGCGGAGACCTTTAAATGAGCAGTTCTTC. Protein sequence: CASSLAAERRPLNEQFF.

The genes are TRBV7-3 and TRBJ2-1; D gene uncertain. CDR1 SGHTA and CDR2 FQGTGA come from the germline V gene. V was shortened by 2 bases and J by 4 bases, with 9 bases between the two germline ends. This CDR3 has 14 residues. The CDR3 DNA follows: TGTGCCAGCAGCTTAGAGGACGGATACAATGAGCAGTTCTTC. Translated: CASSLEDGYNEQFF.

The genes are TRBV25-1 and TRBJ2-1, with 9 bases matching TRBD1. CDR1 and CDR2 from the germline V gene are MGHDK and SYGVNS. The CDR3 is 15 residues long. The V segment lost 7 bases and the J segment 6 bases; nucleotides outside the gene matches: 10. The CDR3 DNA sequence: TGTGCCAGCACGAGAGGGACAGGGTCGGGCAATGAGCAGTTCTTC. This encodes CASTRGTGSGNEQFF.